Listed below are T cell receptor beta chains from one sample, sequenced in a study of T-cell memory formation after mild COVID-19. TCRdb reprocessed the 5' RACE reads with MiXCR, giving one entry per CDR3 protein. The repertoire has about 140,000 distinct CDR3 sequences, about 19% of them found once; the top ten carry 2% to 2.5%. Sequenced material: PBMCs or a T cell subset sorted from them (not recorded which). These receptors all stem from an adult woman who had mild COVID-19 (a few samples of this study predate the infection). Cell type and time point are not known. Each CDR3 is given with its conserved first and last residue. The D gene is left open where the match is weak. Size tells how often a clone was seen (once, few, many) or the class of an expanded clone, and some rows leave it out.

>TRBJ2-3|TRBV4-1|TRBD2|few
TGCGCCAGCAGCCTCTCGGGACTAGCGGGAACCACAGATACGCAGTATTTT
CASSLSGLAGTTDTQYF
>TRBJ1-4|TRBV20-1|-|many
TGCAGTGCTACAGGGAATGGAAGGGCTAATGAAAAACTGTTTTTT
CSATGNGRANEKLFF
>TRBJ2-1|TRBV5-6|-|few
TGTGCCAGCAGCTCATGGACCGAATTCAATGAGCAGTTCTTC
CASSSWTEFNEQFF
>TRBJ2-2|TRBV20-1|TRBD1|-
TGCGCCGGGACAGCCTATAACCGGGAGCTGTTTTTT
CAGTAYNRELFF
>TRBJ2-7|TRBV12-3/TRBV12-4|-|few
TGTGCCAGCAGTTCAACAGGGCTAGTTACCTACGAGCAGTACTTC
CASSSTGLVTYEQYF
>TRBJ2-7|TRBV29-1|-|many
TGCAGCGTTGAATCGCGGACCTCCTACGAGCAGTACTTC
CSVESRTSYEQYF
>TRBJ1-1|TRBV5-1|-|-
TGCGCCAGCAGCTTGGTAGGCTGGGAGGTGAACACTGAAGCTTTCTTT
CASSLVGWEVNTEAFF
>TRBJ1-4|TRBV18|TRBD1|-
TGTGCCAGCTCACCAAGACAGGGAGTCGAAAAACTGTTTTTT
CASSPRQGVEKLFF
>TRBJ2-7|TRBV5-5|-|many
TGTGCCAGCAGCTTTCGAACCCCCAACTACGAGCAGTACTTC
CASSFRTPNYEQYF
>TRBJ1-5|TRBV12-3/TRBV12-4|-|-
TGTGCCAGCAGTAACCTCAATCAGCCCCAGCATTTT
CASSNLNQPQHF
>TRBJ1-6|TRBV12-3/TRBV12-4|-|few
TGTGCCAGCAGTTTAGGACAGCCTTCACCCCTCCACTTT
CASSLGQPSPLHF
>TRBJ1-1|TRBV20-1|TRBD1|-
TGCAGTGCTCGGACAGGGGGCACTGAAGCTTTCTTT
CSARTGGTEAFF
>TRBJ2-1|TRBV9|-|few
TGTGCCAGCAGCGTAAGGACAGTTAACACTCCCTACAATGAGCAGTTCTTC
CASSVRTVNTPYNEQFF
>TRBJ2-7|TRBV10-3|-|-
TGTGCCATCAGTGTCAAACAGCTTAACGAGCAGTACTTC
CAISVKQLNEQYF
>TRBJ1-2|TRBV12-3/TRBV12-4|-|-
TGTGCCAGCAGCGCAGGAGATGGCTACACCTTC
CASSAGDGYTF
>TRBJ1-1|TRBV10-3|-|few
TGTGCCATCAGTGAGTCTTCAGTCCACGTAGGTGAAGCTTTCTTT
CAISESSVHVGEAFF